A single sample gave rise to the 18 T cell receptor beta chains below, sequenced in a study of PD-L1 blockade in urothelial cancer (dated by TCRdb to 2016 to 2017). Read against the paper, the sample's time point label means: pretreatment peripheral blood. Library prep was done by the immunoSEQ multiplex PCR assay. Held by TCRdb, this immuneACCESS table contains in-frame sequences only and omits some clones. Under half of the omission traces to an unresolved V gene where checked; the cause of the rest is unknown. The sample table contains tens of thousands of clones; only one count was recorded for about four fifths of them. Jointly, the top ten make up 4.5% to 6% of the sample. The starting material was PBMCs, obtained around atezolizumab (anti-PD-L1) treatment. The receptors here all came from a man aged 65 to 79 with urothelial cancer.

This chain connects TRBV6-4 to TRBJ1-1; D is uncertain. With 6 bases removed from V and 1 base from J, the gap between germline ends came to 15 bases. This CDR3 has 15 amino acids. Germline lookup yields CDR1 MRHNA and CDR2 SNTAGT. CDR3 protein: CASRWEEGSNTEAFF. In DNA form, the CDR3 reads TGTGCCAGCAGATGGGAGGAGGGATCGAACACTGAAGCTTTCTTT.

This sequence joins TRBV19 and TRBJ2-3, with D tentatively TRBD2 (5 bases). V was shortened by 4 bases and J by 7 bases, with 12 bases between the two germline ends. Germline CDR1 LNHDA, CDR2 SQIVND (reference sequence). The CDR3 runs 13 residues. CDR3 nucleotide sequence: TGTGCCAGTAGTAGCGAGGGCGGATATACGCAGTATTTT. Translating it yields CASSSEGGYTQYF.

The chain couples TRBV7-9 to TRBJ1-1; 9 bases fit TRBD1. Trimming took 1 base from V and 4 from J; bases not matched to a gene: 4. The CDR3 consists of 15 residues. Germline V lookup: CDR1 SEHNR, CDR2 FQNEAQ (reference sequence). The chain's CDR3 is CASSLGDRETTEAFF. CDR3 sequence (DNA): TGTGCCAGCAGCTTAGGGGACAGGGAAACCACTGAAGCTTTCTTT.

CDR3 nucleotide sequence: TGTGCCAGCAGTGGGTCCAGGGCAGGTGAAAAACTGTTTTTT. Translating it yields CASSGSRAGEKLFF. The gene calls are TRBV2 and TRBJ1-4; a possible D gene is TRBD1 (5 bases). Germline loops: CDR1 SNHLY, CDR2 FYNNEI. V lost 4 bases, J lost 7 bases, and 13 bases lay in between. The length of the CDR3 is 14 residues.

The V call is TRBV6-1, the J call TRBJ1-2; D perhaps matches TRBD1 (6 bases). The CDR3 contains 14 residues. V shed 2 bases and J shed 5 bases, with 12 bases lying between them. Per the germline V gene, CDR1 is MNHNS and CDR2 is SASEGT. The CDR3 nucleotides are TGTGCCAGCAGTGAATTTCGGCAGGGGTATGGCTACACCTTC. This gives the protein CASSEFRQGYGYTF.

This clone was counted between two and nine times. The rearrangement uses TRBV19 and TRBJ1-1; a weak D match, TRBD1 (5 bases). CDR1 and CDR2 from the germline V gene are LNHDA and SQIVND (reference sequence). V lost 3 bases to trimming and J lost 0 bases, with 14 bases between them. The CDR3 is made up of 16 amino acids. The CDR3, as DNA: TGTGCCAGTAGTATCCGACCGACAGCTATGAACACTGAAGCTTTCTTT. Translation gives CASSIRPTAMNTEAFF. Drawing the rest from reference TRBV19 and TRBJ1-1, the complete variable domain is DGGITQSPKYLFRKEGQNVTLSCEQNLNHDAMYWYRQDPGQGLRLIYYSQIVNDFQKGDIAEGYSVSREKKESFPLTVTSAQKNPTAFYLCASSIRPTAMNTEAFFGQGTRLTVV.

This sequence joins TRBV7-6 and TRBJ2-3, with D uncertain. CDR3 length equals 12 residues. The V end was cut by 1 base, the J end by 4 bases, with 3 bases between. Per germline, CDR1 SGHVS and CDR2 FNYEAQ. The CDR3 here is CASSLGADTQYF. The CDR3 bases are TGTGCCAGCAGCTTAGGAGCAGATACGCAGTATTTT. The variable domain in full, with the rest retrieved from reference TRBV7-6 and TRBJ2-3, is GAGVSQSPRYKVTKRGQDVALRCDPISGHVSLYWYRQALGQGPEFLTYFNYEAQQDKSGLPNDRFSAERPEGSISTLTIQRTEQRDSAMYRCASSLGADTQYFGPGTRLTVL.

This clone has just a few counts. This chain links TRBV10-3 with TRBJ2-3, with D perhaps TRBD2 (6 bases). Germline CDR1 reads ENHRY; CDR2 reads SYGVKD. V lost 4 bases to trimming and J lost 3 bases, with 14 bases between them. CDR3 length: 15 residues. DNA for the CDR3: TGTGCCATCAGTGGTGGCAGGGCGGGGACAGATACGCAGTATTTT. Its protein is CAISGGRAGTDTQYF.

The genes are TRBV7-2 and TRBJ1-1; TRBD1 matches at 7 bases. Germline CDR1 and CDR2: SGHTA and FQGNSA. The CDR3 runs to 15 residues. Unmatched junction bases numbered 6, after V lost 0 bases and J lost 5 bases. The CDR3 coding sequence is TGTGCCAGCAGCTTAGCGCAGGGGGGTGGGACTGAAGCTTTCTTT. It specifies CASSLAQGGGTEAFF. The variable domain in full, completed from reference TRBV7-2 and TRBJ1-1, reads GAGVSQSPSNKVTEKGKDVELRCDPISGHTALYWYRQSLGQGLEFLIYFQGNSAPDKSGLPSDRFSAERTGGSVSTLTIQRTQQEDSAVYLCASSLAQGGGTEAFFGQGTRLTVV.

The chain couples TRBV27 to TRBJ2-7, with 9 bases that match TRBD1. Unmatched junction bases numbered 8, after V lost 5 bases and J lost 3 bases. Looked up from germline, CDR1 is MNHEY and CDR2 is SMNVEV (reference sequence). The CDR3 runs 15 residues. This chain's CDR3 is CASSPGQGNDYEQYF. The CDR3 region has the DNA TGTGCCAGCAGTCCGGGACAGGGTAATGACTACGAGCAGTACTTC.

This clone was observed a single time. The rearrangement links TRBV5-6 to TRBJ2-2, with TRBD1 matching 10 bases. The CDR3 runs to 15 residues. V dropped 6 bases and J dropped 6; count of bases not matched to a gene: 8. The germline V gene encodes CDR1 SGHDT and CDR2 YYEEEE. DNA of the CDR3: TGTGCCAGCACCCTGGGACAGGGGATCCCCGGGGAGCTGTTTTTT. Its translation: CASTLGQGIPGELFF.

This clone was detected many times. V gene TRBV5-4 combines with J gene TRBJ2-1, with 9 bases identical to TRBD1. V lost 4 bases and J lost 4; bases outside the gene matches: 6. The CDR3 extends over 15 amino acids. Germline V gene data show CDR1 as SGHNT and CDR2 as YYREEE (reference sequence). CDR3 loop: CASSGDREGYNEQFF. The CDR3 DNA sequence: TGTGCCAGCAGCGGGGACAGGGAAGGATACAATGAGCAGTTCTTC.

This CDR3 reads CATSRVYRVDEKLFF. The CDR3 DNA reads as TGTGCCACCAGCAGAGTGTACAGGGTGGATGAAAAACTGTTTTTT. This chain joins TRBV15 and TRBJ1-4; the D gene is possibly TRBD1 (6 bases). CDR1 is LNHNV, CDR2 YYDKDF, per germline (reference sequence). V shed 1 base and J shed 6 bases, with 12 bases lying between them. This CDR3 has 15 residues.

This clone was found a few times. The rearrangement joins TRBV6-1 to TRBJ1-2, with a tentative D call TRBD1 (5 bases). V shed 5 bases and J shed 3 bases, with 16 bases lying between them. The CDR3 extends over 15 amino acids. Germline lookup yields CDR1 MNHNS and CDR2 SASEGT. The CDR3 region is CASSNNVGGHYGYTF. The DNA for the CDR3 is TGTGCCAGCAGTAACAATGTGGGGGGACACTATGGCTACACCTTC.

This clone was seen only a few times. The rearrangement joins TRBV5-6 to TRBJ2-3, with 8 bases that match TRBD1. The V and J ends lost 4 bases and 4 bases, in that order; junction bases with no gene match: 11. Germline CDR1 is SGHDT and CDR2 is YYEEEE. The CDR3 consists of 16 residues. DNA for the CDR3: TGTGCCAGCAGCCCCTTACCGGGACAGGTTTCAGATACGCAGTATTTT. This sequence encodes CASSPLPGQVSDTQYF. The full variable domain, its missing parts supplied by reference TRBV5-6 and TRBJ2-3, is DAGVTQSPTHLIKTRGQQVTLRCSPKSGHDTVSWYQQALGQGPQFIFQYYEEEERQRGNFPDRFSGHQFPNYSSELNVNALLLGDSALYLCASSPLPGQVSDTQYFGPGTRLTVL.

This chain uses TRBV7-9 with TRBJ2-5, with a possible D match to TRBD2 (7 bases). Trimming left V 1 base short and J 7 bases short, with 10 bases between. Germline assignment: CDR1 SEHNR and CDR2 FQNEAQ (reference sequence). The CDR3 has 13 residues. This chain's CDR3 is CASSLEGGVTQYF. The CDR3 region has the DNA TGTGCCAGCAGCTTAGAGGGGGGGGTGACCCAGTACTTC.

The table lists this clone with a few counts. The chain links TRBV2 to TRBJ2-3, with 7 bases fitting TRBD2. The CDR3 is 16 amino acids. CDR1 and CDR2 (germline): SNHLY, FYNNEI. J was trimmed by 5 bases and V by 5 bases; bases with no gene match: 13. The CDR3 sequence is CASSPNGGGPLDTQYF. The CDR3 DNA reads as TGTGCCAGCAGTCCAAACGGGGGAGGGCCGTTAGATACGCAGTATTTT.

This chain links TRBV7-9 with TRBJ1-2; D remains unclear. The CDR3 length is 12 residues. Germline CDR1 reads SEHNR; CDR2 reads FQNEAQ (reference sequence). V lost 6 bases, J lost 8 bases, and 13 bases lay in between. CDR3 DNA sequence: TGTGCCAGCAGGTTTGACGCGGAGGGCTACACCTTC. Protein: CASRFDAEGYTF.